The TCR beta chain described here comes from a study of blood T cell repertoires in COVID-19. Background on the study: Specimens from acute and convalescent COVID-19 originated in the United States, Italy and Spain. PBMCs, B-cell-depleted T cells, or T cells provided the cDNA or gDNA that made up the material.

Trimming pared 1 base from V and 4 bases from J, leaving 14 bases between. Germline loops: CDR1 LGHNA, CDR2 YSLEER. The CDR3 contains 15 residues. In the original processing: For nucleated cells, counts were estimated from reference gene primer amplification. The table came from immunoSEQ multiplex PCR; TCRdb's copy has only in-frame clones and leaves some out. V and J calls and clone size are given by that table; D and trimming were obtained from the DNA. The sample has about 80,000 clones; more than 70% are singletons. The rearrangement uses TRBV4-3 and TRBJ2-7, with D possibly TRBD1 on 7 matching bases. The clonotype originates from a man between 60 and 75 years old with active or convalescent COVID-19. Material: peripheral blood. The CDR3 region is CASSQVGGQSYEQYF. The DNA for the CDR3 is TGCGCCAGCAGCCAAGTGGGGGGACAGAGTTACGAGCAGTACTTC.